The clone carrying this T cell receptor (beta chain) was observed a single time. What it binds is not known. This entry belongs to a study of Ad26.COV2.S vaccination and SARS-CoV-2 variants. General study results and limits: Relative to placebo recipients, vaccine recipients exhibited elevated spike-specific TCR breadth. Non-spike TCR breadth was similar in vaccine and placebo recipients. Measures of TCR breadth and depth may have fallen short of total T cell responses.

Sequencing was performed with immunoSEQ multiplex PCR; in TCRdb, only in-frame clones are kept and a portion is missing. The table shows 440,000 or so clones, with about 90% occurring only once. Trimming cost V 2 bases and J 14 bases, with 10 bases left between them. CDR3 size: 12 residues. CDR1 and CDR2 (germline): MNHEY, SMNVEV (reference sequence). Treatment of the sample: around 19 received Ad26.COV2.S at low or high dose, single or two shots; several received placebo; per-sample allocation not given. Sampling took place 63 days after the first vaccine or placebo injection. An 18-55-year-old adult in Boston served as donor.

The source material was peripheral blood, sampled in a trial of Ad26.COV2.S vaccine versus placebo. This receptor was identified in a person between 18 and 65 years old who received the Ad26.COV2.S COVID-19 vaccine or a placebo. The chain is built from TRBV27 and TRBJ1-6; the D gene is possibly TRBD1 (5 bases). The CDR3 DNA is TGTGCCAGCAGTTTAGAGGGACGCGCCCTCCACTTT. Translated: CASSLEGRALHF.